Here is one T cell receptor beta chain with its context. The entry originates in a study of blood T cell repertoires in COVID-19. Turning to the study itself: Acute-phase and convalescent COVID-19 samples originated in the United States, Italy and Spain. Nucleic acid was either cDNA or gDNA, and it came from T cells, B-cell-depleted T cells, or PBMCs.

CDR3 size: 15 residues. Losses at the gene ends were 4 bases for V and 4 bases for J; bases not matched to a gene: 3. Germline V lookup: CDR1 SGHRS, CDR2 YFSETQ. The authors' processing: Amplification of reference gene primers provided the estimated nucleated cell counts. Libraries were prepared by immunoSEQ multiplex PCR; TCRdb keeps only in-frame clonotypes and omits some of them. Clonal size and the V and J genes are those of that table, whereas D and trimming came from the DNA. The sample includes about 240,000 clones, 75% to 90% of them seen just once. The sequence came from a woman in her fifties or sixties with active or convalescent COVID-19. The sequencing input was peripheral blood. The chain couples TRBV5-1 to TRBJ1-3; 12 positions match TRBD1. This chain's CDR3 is CASSRDRGPGNTIYF. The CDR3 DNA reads TGCGCCAGCAGCCGGGACAGGGGGCCCGGAAACACCATATATTTT.